The 28 T cell receptor beta chains in this list originate from one sample, sequenced in a study of blood T cell repertoires in COVID-19. Repertoires were generated with immunoSEQ multiplex PCR, while TCRdb's copy carries only in-frame clones and drops some. The repertoire includes tens of thousands of clones, 74% of them detected once, and around 3.9% sits in the top ten. The sequencing input was peripheral blood. The receptors were sampled from a man aged 65-85 years with COVID-19, enrolled during active disease.

This clone appeared a single time. This chain connects TRBV4-3 to TRBJ1-5, with 10 positions matching TRBD1. CDR3 length: 13 residues. Germline V CDR1 and CDR2: LGHNA, YSLEER. Trimming removed 8 bases from V and 2 bases from J; junction bases left unmatched: 0. The CDR3 is CASGTGGNQPQHF. CDR3 sequence (DNA): TGCGCCAGCGGGACAGGGGGCAATCAGCCCCAGCATTTT.

V gene TRBV29-1 combines with J gene TRBJ1-1; 10 nucleotides match TRBD1. CDR1 and CDR2 (germline): SQVTM, ANQGSEA. This CDR3 is 15 amino acids long. V lost 1 base to trimming and J lost 4 bases; unmatched junction nucleotides: 6. This CDR3 reads CSVEGTGQGLTEAFF. CDR3 nucleotide sequence: TGCAGCGTTGAAGGGACGGGACAGGGGCTCACTGAAGCTTTCTTT.

This rearrangement joins TRBV27 to TRBJ2-1; 11 nucleotides match TRBD2. CDR3 length equals 17 residues. After removal of 6 bases from V and 2 bases from J, the junction contained 9 bases not matched to a gene. Germline V gives CDR1 MNHEY, CDR2 SMNVEV (reference sequence). The CDR3 DNA reads TGTGCCAGCAGGGTTAGCGGGAGGGCTAGTCCCTACAATGAGCAGTTCTTC. Residues: CASRVSGRASPYNEQFF.

This chain joins TRBV28 and TRBJ2-5; maybe TRBD1 (5 bases). The germline V gene has CDR1 MDHEN and CDR2 SYDVKM. The CDR3 is 14 residues long. V shed 2 bases and J shed 2 bases, with 9 bases lying between them. The CDR3 reads CASSLSPGQETQYF. The CDR3, as DNA: TGTGCCAGCAGTTTAAGTCCAGGGCAAGAGACCCAGTACTTC. The entire variable domain, with the rest obtained from reference TRBV28 and TRBJ2-5, is as follows: DVKVTQSSRYLVKRTGEKVFLECVQDMDHENMFWYRQDPGLGLRLIYFSYDVKMKEKGDIPEGYSVSREKKERFSLILESASTNQTSMYLCASSLSPGQETQYFGPGTRLLVL.

Only a few counts were recorded for this clone. This chain uses TRBV27 with TRBJ2-7; 9 bases line up with TRBD1. Germline assignment: CDR1 MNHEY and CDR2 SMNVEV (reference sequence). V lost 5 bases, J lost 3 bases, and 14 bases stayed unmatched. The CDR3 has 17 residues. The CDR3 region has the DNA TGTGCCAGCAGTCCCTCATCCCGGACAGGGGCGGTCTACGAGCAGTACTTC. It codes for CASSPSSRTGAVYEQYF.

With respect to this clone: The junction departs from the called germline gene at one end, perhaps through a read error. This sequence joins TRBV12-3 or TRBV12-4 and TRBJ2-5; D gene uncertain. The CDR3 has 11 residues. The CDR3 reads CASSLAEAQYF. The DNA for the CDR3 is TGTGCCAGCAGTTTAGCAGAGGCCCAGTACTTC.

V usage is TRBV9 and J usage is TRBJ2-1; 8 nucleotides line up with TRBD1. There are 15 residues in the CDR3. V lost 0 bases, J lost 6 bases, and 5 bases stayed unmatched. Germline V gives CDR1 SGDLS, CDR2 YYNGEE. CDR3: CASSVEQGVGNEQFF. CDR3 in DNA: TGTGCCAGCAGCGTAGAACAGGGGGTTGGCAATGAGCAGTTCTTC.

The chain uses TRBV9 and TRBJ1-2; no clear D. Germline-derived CDR1 and CDR2 are SGDLS and YYNGEE. The CDR3 contains 13 residues. Trimming shortened V by 3 bases and J by 1 base, and 7 bases separated the two germline ends. CDR3 in DNA: TGTGCCAGCAGCGCCGGGATTAACTATGGCTACACCTTC. It codes for CASSAGINYGYTF. The variable domain in full, completed from reference TRBV9 and TRBJ1-2, reads DSGVTQTPKHLITATGQRVTLRCSPRSGDLSVYWYQQSLDQGLQFLIQYYNGEERAKGNILERFSAQQFPDLHSELNLSSLELGDSALYFCASSAGINYGYTFGSGTRLTVV.

DNA for the CDR3: TGTGCCATTGGGGGACTCGGGCTGGGCACTGAAGCTTTCTTT. Amino acids: CAIGGLGLGTEAFF. The chain combines TRBV30 with TRBJ1-1, with D possibly TRBD1 on 5 matching bases. The CDR3 has 14 residues. V lost 8 bases and J 4 bases, leaving 20 bases between the germline ends. The V gene's germline CDR1 is GTSNPN and CDR2 SVGIG (reference sequence).

The rearrangement joins TRBV5-1 to TRBJ1-4; 9 bases fit TRBD1. Per the germline V gene, CDR1 is SGHRS and CDR2 is YFSETQ. Unmatched junction bases numbered 6, after V lost 4 bases and J lost 5 bases. The CDR3 loop spans 15 amino acids. The CDR3 protein is CASSPTGGRNEKLFF. CDR3 bases: TGCGCCAGCAGCCCTACAGGGGGCAGGAATGAAAAACTGTTTTTT.

This clone was observed many times. The J gene is TRBJ1-4, the V gene TRBV5-1, with D hard to call. The CDR3 sequence is 13 residues long. The germline CDR1 and CDR2 sequences are SGHRS and YFSETQ. V was pared by 0 bases and J by 4 bases, with 4 bases between. CDR3 sequence: CASSLAGNEKLFF. The CDR3 region has the DNA TGCGCCAGCAGCTTGGCCGGTAATGAAAAACTGTTTTTT. Supplemented by reference TRBV5-1 and TRBJ1-4, the full variable domain reads KAGVTQTPRYLIKTRGQQVTLSCSPISGHRSVSWYQQTPGQGLQFLFEYFSETQRNKGNFPGRFSGRQFSNSRSEMNVSTLELGDSALYLCASSLAGNEKLFFGSGTQLSVL.

V usage is TRBV9 and J usage is TRBJ2-2; 11 bases fit TRBD1. V lost 2 bases, J lost 4 bases, and 4 bases stayed unmatched. Per the germline V gene, CDR1 is SGDLS and CDR2 is YYNGEE. This CDR3 spans 16 amino acids. The CDR3 sequence is CASSVTGTGGTGELFF. CDR3 coding DNA: TGTGCCAGCAGCGTTACCGGGACAGGGGGCACCGGGGAGCTGTTTTTT.

This clone appeared a single time. The genes are TRBV7-2 and TRBJ1-2, with D uncertain. The germline V and J ends were trimmed by 1 base and 13 bases, with 13 bases remaining between them. The CDR3 spans 12 residues. CDR1 and CDR2 (germline): SGHTA, FQGNSA. The CDR3 DNA is TGTGCCAGCAGCTTAGGGAGCGTTGACCGCACCTTC. Translation: CASSLGSVDRTF. The variable domain in full, completed from reference TRBV7-2 and TRBJ1-2, reads GAGVSQSPSNKVTEKGKDVELRCDPISGHTALYWYRQSLGQGLEFLIYFQGNSAPDKSGLPSDRFSAERTGGSVSTLTIQRTQQEDSAVYLCASSLGSVDRTFGSGTRLTVV.

The chain couples TRBV9 to TRBJ2-3, with 11 bases matching TRBD2. The CDR3 totals 18 residues. V was clipped by 3 bases and J by 3 bases; unmatched bases: 12. Germline V gene data show CDR1 as SGDLS and CDR2 as YYNGEE. The CDR3 spells CASSDPLTSGRLTDTQYF. The CDR3 DNA sequence: TGTGCCAGCAGCGACCCCCTAACTAGCGGGAGATTAACAGATACGCAGTATTTT.

In its sample, this clone was seen once. The chain links TRBV19 to TRBJ2-3; D call uncertain. V was pared by 7 bases and J by 2 bases, with 13 bases between. This CDR3 comprises 14 residues. Germline V gene data show CDR1 as LNHDA and CDR2 as SQIVND (reference sequence). The chain's CDR3 is CASTLRSPTDTQYF. In DNA form, the CDR3 reads TGTGCCAGTACGTTGCGGTCCCCCACAGATACGCAGTATTTT.

The chain couples TRBV25-1 to TRBJ2-3, with 9 bases matching TRBD1. J gave up 7 bases and V 2 bases, and 10 bases lay outside the gene matches. CDR3 length equals 16 residues. Germline assignment: CDR1 MGHDK and CDR2 SYGVNS. DNA for the CDR3: TGTGCCAGCAGTGAACGACCGGGACAGGGCCCCAATACGCAGTATTTT. This encodes CASSERPGQGPNTQYF.

The chain links TRBV18 to TRBJ2-4, with 7 nucleotides matching TRBD2. The CDR3 loop spans 12 amino acids. J lost 8 bases, V lost 2 bases, and 0 bases had no gene match. Germline V gives CDR1 KGHSH, CDR2 LQKENI. CDR3 sequence: CASSPGGDIQYF. CDR3 nucleotide sequence: TGTGCCAGCTCACCAGGGGGGGACATTCAGTACTTC.

The chain uses TRBV5-4 and TRBJ1-2, with TRBD1 matching 7 bases. Per germline, CDR1 SGHNT and CDR2 YYREEE (reference sequence). V lost 4 bases, J lost 4 bases, and 7 bases stayed unmatched. This CDR3 region has 14 residues. The CDR3 region has the DNA TGTGCCAGCAGCGAGGAGGGACAGACCTATGGCTACACCTTC. This sequence encodes CASSEEGQTYGYTF.

The chain carries TRBV5-4 and TRBJ2-2; 9 nucleotides line up with TRBD2. Per germline, CDR1 SGHNT and CDR2 YYREEE (reference sequence). The CDR3 extends over 16 amino acids. With V trimmed by 3 bases and J by 4 bases, 7 bases remained unmatched. This CDR3 reads CASSWGTSGFTGELFF. In DNA, the CDR3 is TGTGCCAGCAGCTGGGGCACTAGCGGGTTCACCGGGGAGCTGTTTTTT.

The J gene is TRBJ1-4, the V gene TRBV18, with 8 bases lining up with TRBD1. V was pared by 4 bases and J by 4 bases, with 5 bases of the junction left unmatched. From germline, CDR1 is KGHSH and CDR2 LQKENI. CDR3 length: 15 amino acids. This CDR3 is CASSQAQGDNEKLFF. CDR3 DNA: TGTGCCAGCTCACAAGCACAGGGGGATAATGAAAAACTGTTTTTT. Filled out from reference TRBV18 and TRBJ1-4, the complete variable domain reads NAGVMQNPRHLVRRRGQEARLRCSPMKGHSHVYWYRQLPEEGLKFMVYLQKENIIDESGMPKERFSAEFPKEGPSILRIQQVVRGDSAAYFCASSQAQGDNEKLFFGSGTQLSVL.

This chain links TRBV7-9 with TRBJ1-1; no clear D. The CDR3 totals 14 residues. Germline assignment: CDR1 SEHNR and CDR2 FQNEAQ (reference sequence). The V and J ends lost 2 bases and 1 base respectively, with 8 bases between them. CDR3 protein: CASSLLQSNTEAFF. As DNA, the CDR3 is TGTGCCAGCAGCTTACTTCAGTCGAACACTGAAGCTTTCTTT.

CDR3 sequence: CASSLRGGSKTRIYNEQFF. Written as DNA, the CDR3 is TGTGCCAGCAGTTTACGAGGCGGGTCTAAGACTAGAATCTACAATGAGCAGTTCTTC. V and J are TRBV27 and TRBJ2-1; tentatively, D is TRBD2 (6 bases). CDR3 length: 19 amino acids. The germline V and J ends were trimmed by 2 bases and 3 bases, with 23 bases remaining between them. CDR1 is MNHEY and CDR2 is SMNVEV in the germline V gene (reference sequence).

V gene TRBV4-3 combines with J gene TRBJ1-2; 9 nucleotides line up with TRBD1. Looked up from germline, CDR1 is LGHNA and CDR2 is YSLEER. This CDR3 is 13 amino acids long. Trimming removed 4 bases from V and 7 bases from J; junction bases left unmatched: 4. CDR3 in amino acids: CASSPGTGSGYTF. CDR3 bases: TGCGCCAGCAGCCCCGGGACAGGGTCTGGCTACACCTTC.

This chain links TRBV27 with TRBJ2-3; TRBD1 matches at 7 bases. V was pared by 5 bases and J by 2 bases, with 10 bases of the junction left unmatched. From germline, CDR1 is MNHEY and CDR2 SMNVEV (reference sequence). CDR3 size: 16 residues. The CDR3 coding sequence is TGTGCCAGCAGTATAAAACCGGGACAGTACACAGATACGCAGTATTTT. Its translation: CASSIKPGQYTDTQYF.

This sequence joins TRBV5-4 and TRBJ1-6; D is possibly TRBD1 (6 bases). Trimming shortened V by 2 bases and J by 7 bases, and 10 bases separated the two germline ends. Germline V gene data show CDR1 as SGHNT and CDR2 as YYREEE (reference sequence). The CDR3 runs to 14 residues. The CDR3 bases are TGTGCCAGCAGCTTCGGACAGCAAAATTCACCCCTCCACTTT. This translates into CASSFGQQNSPLHF.

The chain combines TRBV27 with TRBJ1-2; 8 positions agree with TRBD1. Germline V CDR1 and CDR2: MNHEY, SMNVEV (reference sequence). V dropped 6 bases and J dropped 8; count of bases not matched to a gene: 5. The CDR3 has 12 amino acids. This CDR3 is CASSLDRVGYTF. In DNA form, the CDR3 reads TGTGCCAGCAGCCTGGACAGGGTAGGCTACACCTTC.

The DNA for the CDR3 is TGTGCCAGCACCAGACTAGCGGGATCTGAGCAGTTCTTC. Encoded protein: CASTRLAGSEQFF. This chain links TRBV9 with TRBJ2-1, with TRBD2 matching over 11 bases. Germline values: CDR1 SGDLS, CDR2 YYNGEE. The CDR3 extends over 13 amino acids. V shed 6 bases, J shed 9 bases, and the junction held 5 bases outside the gene matches.

The chain couples TRBV7-2 to TRBJ2-7, with D uncertain. This CDR3 has 15 residues. CDR1 SGHTA and CDR2 FQGNSA come from the germline V gene. The V gene lost 2 bases and the J gene lost 5 bases, with 16 bases spanning the gap. Written as DNA, the CDR3 is TGTGCCAGCAGCTTAATTGCAGCGACCGTGGACGAGCAGTACTTC. Its protein product is CASSLIAATVDEQYF.